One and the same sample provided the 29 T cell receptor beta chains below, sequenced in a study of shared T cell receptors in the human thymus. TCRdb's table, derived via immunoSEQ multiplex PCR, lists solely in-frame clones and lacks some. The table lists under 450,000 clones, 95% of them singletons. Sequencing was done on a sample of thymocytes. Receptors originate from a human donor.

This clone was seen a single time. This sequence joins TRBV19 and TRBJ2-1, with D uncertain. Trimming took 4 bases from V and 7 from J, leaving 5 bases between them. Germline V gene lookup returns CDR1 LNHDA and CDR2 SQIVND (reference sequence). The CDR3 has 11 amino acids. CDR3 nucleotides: TGTGCCAGTAGTAAAATAAATGAGCAGTTCTTC. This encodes CASSKINEQFF.

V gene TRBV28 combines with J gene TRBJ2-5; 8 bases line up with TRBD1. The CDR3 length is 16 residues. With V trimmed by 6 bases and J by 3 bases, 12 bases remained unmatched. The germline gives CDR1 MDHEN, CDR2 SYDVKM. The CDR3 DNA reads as TGTGCCAGCAGCAGGAGGACAGGGAGAGTAGAAGAGACCCAGTACTTC. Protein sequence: CASSRRTGRVEETQYF.

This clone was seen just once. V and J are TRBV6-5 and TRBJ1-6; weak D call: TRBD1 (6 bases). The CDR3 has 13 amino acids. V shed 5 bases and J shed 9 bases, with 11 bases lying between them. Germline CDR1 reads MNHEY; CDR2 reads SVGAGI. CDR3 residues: CASSKTGISPLHF. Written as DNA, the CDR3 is TGTGCCAGCAGTAAAACAGGGATTTCACCCCTCCACTTT.

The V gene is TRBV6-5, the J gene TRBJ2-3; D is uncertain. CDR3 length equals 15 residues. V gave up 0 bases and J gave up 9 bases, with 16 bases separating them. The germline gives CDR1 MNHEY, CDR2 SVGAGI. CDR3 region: CASSYSGPRTGTQYF. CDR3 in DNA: TGTGCCAGCAGTTACTCTGGCCCTCGAACCGGGACGCAGTATTTT.

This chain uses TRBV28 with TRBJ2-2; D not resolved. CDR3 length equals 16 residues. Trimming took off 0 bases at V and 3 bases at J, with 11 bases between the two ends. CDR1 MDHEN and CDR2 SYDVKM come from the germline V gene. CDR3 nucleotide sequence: TGTGCCAGCAGTTTATGCGTCAAGCCCTACACCGGGGAGCTGTTTTTT. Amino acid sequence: CASSLCVKPYTGELFF.

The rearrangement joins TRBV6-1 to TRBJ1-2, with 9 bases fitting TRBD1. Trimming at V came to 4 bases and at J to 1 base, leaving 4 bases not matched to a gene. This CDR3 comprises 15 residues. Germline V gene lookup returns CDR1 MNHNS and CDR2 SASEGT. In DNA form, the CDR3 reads TGTGCCAGCAGTGGGGGACAGGGTGTTAACTATGGCTACACCTTC. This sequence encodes CASSGGQGVNYGYTF.

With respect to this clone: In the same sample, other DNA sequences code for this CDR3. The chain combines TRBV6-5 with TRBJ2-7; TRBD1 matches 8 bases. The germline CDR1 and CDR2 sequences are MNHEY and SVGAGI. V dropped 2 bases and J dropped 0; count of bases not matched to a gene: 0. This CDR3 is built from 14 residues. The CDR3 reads CASSYGQGSYEQYF. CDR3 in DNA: TGTGCCAGCAGTTACGGACAGGGCTCCTACGAGCAGTACTTC.

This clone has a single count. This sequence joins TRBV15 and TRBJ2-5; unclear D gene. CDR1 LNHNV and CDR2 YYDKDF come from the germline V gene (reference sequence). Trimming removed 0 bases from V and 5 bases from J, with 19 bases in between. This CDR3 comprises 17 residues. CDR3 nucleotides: TGTGCCACCAGCAGAGACAGAGATCCCCGAGTGAGGGAGACCCAGTACTTC. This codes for CATSRDRDPRVRETQYF.

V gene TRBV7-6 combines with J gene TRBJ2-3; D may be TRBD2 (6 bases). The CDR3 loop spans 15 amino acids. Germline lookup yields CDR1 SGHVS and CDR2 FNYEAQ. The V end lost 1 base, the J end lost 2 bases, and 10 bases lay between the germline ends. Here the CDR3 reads CASSLEGGLTDTQYF. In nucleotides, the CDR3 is TGTGCCAGCAGCTTAGAGGGAGGTCTCACAGATACGCAGTATTTT.

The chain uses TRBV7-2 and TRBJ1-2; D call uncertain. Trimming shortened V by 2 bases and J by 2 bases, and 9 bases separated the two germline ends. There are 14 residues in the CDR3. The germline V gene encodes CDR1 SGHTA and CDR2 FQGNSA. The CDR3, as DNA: TGTGCCAGCAGCTTATGGCGACGCAACTATGGCTACACCTTC. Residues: CASSLWRRNYGYTF. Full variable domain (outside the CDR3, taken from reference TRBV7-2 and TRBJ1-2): GAGVSQSPSNKVTEKGKDVELRCDPISGHTALYWYRQSLGQGLEFLIYFQGNSAPDKSGLPSDRFSAERTGGSVSTLTIQRTQQEDSAVYLCASSLWRRNYGYTFGSGTRLTVV.

The CDR3 region is CASSLGQGPANYGYTF. CDR3 coding DNA: TGTGCCAGCAGCTTAGGACAGGGGCCTGCTAACTATGGCTACACCTTC. J is TRBJ1-2 and V is TRBV7-2, with 8 bases matching TRBD1. The germline gives CDR1 SGHTA, CDR2 FQGNSA. This CDR3 contains 16 residues. Trimming at V came to 1 base and at J to 0 bases, leaving 4 bases not matched to a gene. Combining the CDR3 with reference TRBV7-2 and TRBJ1-2 gives the whole variable domain GAGVSQSPSNKVTEKGKDVELRCDPISGHTALYWYRQSLGQGLEFLIYFQGNSAPDKSGLPSDRFSAERTGGSVSTLTIQRTQQEDSAVYLCASSLGQGPANYGYTFGSGTRLTVV.

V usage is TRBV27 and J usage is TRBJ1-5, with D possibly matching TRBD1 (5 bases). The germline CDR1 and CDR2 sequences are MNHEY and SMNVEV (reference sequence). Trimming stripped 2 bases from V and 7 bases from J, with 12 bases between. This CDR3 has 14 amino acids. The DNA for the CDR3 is TGTGCCAGCAGTTTACGCCAGGGAAGACAGCCCCAGCATTTT. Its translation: CASSLRQGRQPQHF.

The CDR3 DNA sequence: TGTGCCAGCAGCCCCGGACAGGGGACACCCTACGAGCAGTACTTC. Its translation: CASSPGQGTPYEQYF. The genes are TRBV7-2 and TRBJ2-7; 9 nucleotides line up with TRBD1. The CDR3 has 15 residues. Germline CDR1 reads SGHTA; CDR2 reads FQGNSA. Losses at the gene ends were 5 bases for V and 2 bases for J; bases not matched to a gene: 7.

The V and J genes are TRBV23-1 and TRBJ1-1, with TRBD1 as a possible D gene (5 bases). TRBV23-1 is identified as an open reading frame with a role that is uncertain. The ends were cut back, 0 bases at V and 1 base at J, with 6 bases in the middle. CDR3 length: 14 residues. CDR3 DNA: TGCGCCAGCAGTCAATCCGGGGGGAACACTGAAGCTTTCTTT. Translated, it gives CASSQSGGNTEAFF.

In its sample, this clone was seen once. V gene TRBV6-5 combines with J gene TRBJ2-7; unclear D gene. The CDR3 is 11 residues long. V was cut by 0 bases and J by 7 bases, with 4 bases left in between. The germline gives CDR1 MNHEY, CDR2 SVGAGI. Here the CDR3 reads CASSYSREQYF. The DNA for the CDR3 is TGTGCCAGCAGTTACTCAAGGGAGCAGTACTTC.

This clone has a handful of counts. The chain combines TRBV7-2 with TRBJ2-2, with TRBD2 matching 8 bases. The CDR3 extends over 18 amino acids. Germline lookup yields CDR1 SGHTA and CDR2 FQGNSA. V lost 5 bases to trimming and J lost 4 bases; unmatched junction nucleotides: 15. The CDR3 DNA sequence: TGTGCCAGCAGCGTAGGTTGGAGCGGGAGATTCGGCACCGGGGAGCTGTTTTTT. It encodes CASSVGWSGRFGTGELFF.

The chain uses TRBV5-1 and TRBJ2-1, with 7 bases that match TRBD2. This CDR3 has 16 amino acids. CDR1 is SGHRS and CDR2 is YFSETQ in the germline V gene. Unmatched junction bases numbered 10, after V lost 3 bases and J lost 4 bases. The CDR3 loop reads CASSCQTSRVYNEQFF. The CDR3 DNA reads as TGCGCCAGCAGCTGCCAGACTAGCAGGGTTTACAATGAGCAGTTCTTC.

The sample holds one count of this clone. In nucleotides, the CDR3 is TGTGCCAGCAGTCGCCTCCCGGTCAGGGGGGAGCTGTTTTTT. This encodes CASSRLPVRGELFF. The chain employs TRBV7-2 and TRBJ2-2; no definite D call. CDR3 length equals 14 residues. CDR1 SGHTA and CDR2 FQGNSA come from the germline V gene. The V gene lost 6 bases and the J gene lost 8 bases, with 16 bases spanning the gap.

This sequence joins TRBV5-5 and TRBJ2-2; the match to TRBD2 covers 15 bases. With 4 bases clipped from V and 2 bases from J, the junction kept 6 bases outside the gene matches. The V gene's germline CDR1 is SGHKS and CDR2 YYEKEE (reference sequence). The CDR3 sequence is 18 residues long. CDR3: CASSPGLAGGPNTGELFF. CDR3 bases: TGTGCCAGCAGCCCCGGACTAGCGGGAGGGCCCAACACCGGGGAGCTGTTTTTT.

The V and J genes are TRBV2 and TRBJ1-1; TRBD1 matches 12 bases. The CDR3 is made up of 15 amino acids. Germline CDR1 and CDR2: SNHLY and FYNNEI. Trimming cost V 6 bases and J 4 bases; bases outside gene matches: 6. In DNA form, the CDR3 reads TGTGCCAGCAGCAGGGACAGGGGGCGCGGCACTGAAGCTTTCTTT. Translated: CASSRDRGRGTEAFF.

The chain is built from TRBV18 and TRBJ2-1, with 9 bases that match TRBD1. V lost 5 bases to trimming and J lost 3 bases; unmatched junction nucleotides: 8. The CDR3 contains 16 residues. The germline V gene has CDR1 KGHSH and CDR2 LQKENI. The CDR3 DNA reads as TGTGCCAGCTCAACTCCCCGGGACAGGGTCTACAATGAGCAGTTCTTC. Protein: CASSTPRDRVYNEQFF.

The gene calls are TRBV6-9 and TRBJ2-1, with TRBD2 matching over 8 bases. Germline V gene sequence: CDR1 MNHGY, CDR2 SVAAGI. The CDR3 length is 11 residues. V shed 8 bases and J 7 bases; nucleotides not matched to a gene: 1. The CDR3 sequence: CASERENEQFF. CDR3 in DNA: TGTGCCAGCGAGCGGGAGAATGAGCAGTTCTTC.

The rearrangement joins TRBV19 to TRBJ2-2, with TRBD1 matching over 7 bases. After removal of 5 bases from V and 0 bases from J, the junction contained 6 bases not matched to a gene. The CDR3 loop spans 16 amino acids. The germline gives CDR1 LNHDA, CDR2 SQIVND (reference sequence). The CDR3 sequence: CASSARDRTNTGELFF. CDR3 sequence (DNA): TGTGCCAGTAGTGCCCGGGACAGAACGAACACCGGGGAGCTGTTTTTT.

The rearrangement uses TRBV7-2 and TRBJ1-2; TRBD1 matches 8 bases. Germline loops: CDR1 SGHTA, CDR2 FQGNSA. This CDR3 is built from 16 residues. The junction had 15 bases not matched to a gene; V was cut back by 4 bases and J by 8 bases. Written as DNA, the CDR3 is TGTGCCAGCAGCTCCGAGAAGGTAGCAGGGGGCTTCGGCTACACCTTC. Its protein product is CASSSEKVAGGFGYTF.

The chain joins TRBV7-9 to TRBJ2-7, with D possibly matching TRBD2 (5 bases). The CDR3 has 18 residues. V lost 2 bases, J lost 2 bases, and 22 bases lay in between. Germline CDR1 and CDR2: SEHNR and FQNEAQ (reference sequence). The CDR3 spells CASSLKERRQIPPYEQYF. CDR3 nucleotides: TGTGCCAGCAGCTTAAAGGAGAGGAGGCAGATCCCCCCCTACGAGCAGTACTTC.

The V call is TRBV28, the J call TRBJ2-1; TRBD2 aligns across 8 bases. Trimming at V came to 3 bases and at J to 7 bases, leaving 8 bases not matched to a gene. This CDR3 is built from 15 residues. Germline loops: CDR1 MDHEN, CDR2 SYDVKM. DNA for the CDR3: TGTGCCAGCAGTTTTACAGCGGGGGTAGGGAATGAGCAGTTCTTC. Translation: CASSFTAGVGNEQFF.

The CDR3 DNA follows: TGTGCCAGCAGCGTAGGAGGGCGGGAGGGCCCGAACGAGCAGTACTTC. It translates to CASSVGGREGPNEQYF. The genes are TRBV9 and TRBJ2-7, with 9 bases fitting TRBD2. The length of the CDR3 is 16 residues. Germline loops: CDR1 SGDLS, CDR2 YYNGEE. Trimming at V came to 0 bases and at J to 5 bases, leaving 9 bases not matched to a gene.

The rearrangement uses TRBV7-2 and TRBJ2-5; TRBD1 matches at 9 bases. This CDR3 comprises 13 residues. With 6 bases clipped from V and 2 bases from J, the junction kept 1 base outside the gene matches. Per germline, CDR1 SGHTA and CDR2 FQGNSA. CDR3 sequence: CASRGTGQETQYF. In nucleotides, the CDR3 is TGTGCCAGCAGAGGGACAGGGCAAGAGACCCAGTACTTC.

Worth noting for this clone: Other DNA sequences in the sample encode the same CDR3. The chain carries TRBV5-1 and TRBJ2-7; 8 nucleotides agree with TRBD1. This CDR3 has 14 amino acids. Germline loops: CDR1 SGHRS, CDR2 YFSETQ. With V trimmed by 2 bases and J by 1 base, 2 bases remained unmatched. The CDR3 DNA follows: TGCGCCAGCAGCTTAGGACAGGGATCCTACGAGCAGTACTTC. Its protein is CASSLGQGSYEQYF.